This T cell receptor (beta chain) was found in a study of blood T cell repertoires in COVID-19. Study as a whole: Acute and convalescent COVID-19 specimens originated in the United States, Italy and Spain. From T cells, B-cell-depleted T cells, or PBMCs came the material, which was cDNA or gDNA.

Per the original data handling: Amplification of reference gene primers provided the estimated nucleated cell counts. Sequencing was performed with immunoSEQ multiplex PCR; in TCRdb, only in-frame clones are kept and a portion is missing. The V and J calls and clone size come from that table; D and trimming were worked out from the DNA. The data show about 91,000 clones, roughly 79% seen once. Germline V gene sequence: CDR1 PRHDT, CDR2 FYEKMQ (reference sequence). V was pared by 3 bases and J by 0 bases, with 20 bases between. The CDR3 has 18 amino acids. The chain joins TRBV13 to TRBJ1-1; D ambiguous. The receptor comes from a woman older than 75 with acute or convalescent COVID-19. Sequenced: peripheral blood. The CDR3 reads CASSFPSVADSLNTEAFF. The CDR3 DNA reads TGTGCCAGCAGCTTCCCCTCGGTCGCCGACTCCTTGAACACTGAAGCTTTCTTT.